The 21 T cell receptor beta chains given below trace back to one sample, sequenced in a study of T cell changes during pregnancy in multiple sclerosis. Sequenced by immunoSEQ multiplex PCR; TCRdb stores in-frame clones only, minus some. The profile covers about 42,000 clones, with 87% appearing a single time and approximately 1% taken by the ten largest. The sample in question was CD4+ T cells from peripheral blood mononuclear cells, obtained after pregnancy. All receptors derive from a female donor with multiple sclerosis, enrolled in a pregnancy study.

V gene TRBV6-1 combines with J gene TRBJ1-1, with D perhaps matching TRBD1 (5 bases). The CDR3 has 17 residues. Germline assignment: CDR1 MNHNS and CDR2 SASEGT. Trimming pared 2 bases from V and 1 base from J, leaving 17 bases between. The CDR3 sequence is CASSEPQDGAWNTEAFF. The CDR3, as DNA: TGTGCCAGCAGTGAACCCCAGGATGGGGCTTGGAACACTGAAGCTTTCTTT.

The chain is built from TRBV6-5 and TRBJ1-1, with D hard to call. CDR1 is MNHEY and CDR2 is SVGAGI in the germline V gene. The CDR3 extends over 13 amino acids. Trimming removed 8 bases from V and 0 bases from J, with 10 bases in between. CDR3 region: CASGDTLNTEAFF. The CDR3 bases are TGTGCCAGCGGTGACACTTTGAACACTGAAGCTTTCTTT.

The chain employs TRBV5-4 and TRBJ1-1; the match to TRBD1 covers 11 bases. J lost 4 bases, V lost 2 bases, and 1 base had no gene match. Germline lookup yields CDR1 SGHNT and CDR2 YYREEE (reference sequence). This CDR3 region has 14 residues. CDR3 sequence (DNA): TGTGCCAGCAGCTTCGGGACAGGGGGCACTGAAGCTTTCTTT. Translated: CASSFGTGGTEAFF. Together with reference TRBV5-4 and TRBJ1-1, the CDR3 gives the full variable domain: ETGVTQSPTHLIKTRGQQVTLRCSSQSGHNTVSWYQQALGQGPQFIFQYYREEENGRGNFPPRFSGLQFPNYSSELNVNALELDDSALYLCASSFGTGGTEAFFGQGTRLTVV.

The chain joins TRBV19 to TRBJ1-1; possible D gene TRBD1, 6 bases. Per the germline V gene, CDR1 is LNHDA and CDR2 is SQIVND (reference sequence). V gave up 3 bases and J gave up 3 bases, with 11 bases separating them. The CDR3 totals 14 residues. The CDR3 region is CASSIRGGDTEAFF. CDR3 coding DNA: TGTGCCAGTAGTATCAGGGGAGGGGACACTGAAGCTTTCTTT.

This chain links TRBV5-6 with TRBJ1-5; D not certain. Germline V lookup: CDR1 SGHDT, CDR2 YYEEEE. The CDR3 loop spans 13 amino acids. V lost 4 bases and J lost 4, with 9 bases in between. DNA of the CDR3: TGTGCCAGCAGCCGCCGGGGTAATCAGCCCCAGCATTTT. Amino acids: CASSRRGNQPQHF.

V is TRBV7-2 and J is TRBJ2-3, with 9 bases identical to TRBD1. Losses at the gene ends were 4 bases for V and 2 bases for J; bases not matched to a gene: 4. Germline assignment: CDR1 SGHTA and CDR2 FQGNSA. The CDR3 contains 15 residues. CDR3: CASSSQGAFTDTQYF. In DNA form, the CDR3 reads TGTGCCAGCAGCTCACAGGGGGCATTCACAGATACGCAGTATTTT.

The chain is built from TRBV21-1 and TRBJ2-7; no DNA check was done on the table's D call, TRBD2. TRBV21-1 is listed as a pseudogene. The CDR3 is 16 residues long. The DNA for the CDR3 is TGTGCCAGCAGCAATTGGCCTGGGGGGAACTCCTACGAGCAGTACTTC. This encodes CASSNWPGGNSYEQYF.

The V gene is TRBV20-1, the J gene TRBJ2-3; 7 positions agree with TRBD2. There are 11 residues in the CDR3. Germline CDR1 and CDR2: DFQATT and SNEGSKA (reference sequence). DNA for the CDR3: TGCAGCGGGGGAGGGGAAAATACGCAGTATTTT. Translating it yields CSGGGENTQYF.

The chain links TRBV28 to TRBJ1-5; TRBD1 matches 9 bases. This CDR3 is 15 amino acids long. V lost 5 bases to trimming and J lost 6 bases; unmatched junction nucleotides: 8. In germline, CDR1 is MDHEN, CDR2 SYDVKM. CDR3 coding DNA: TGTGCCAGCAGTCTGGACAGGGGACGAAGTCAGCCCCAGCATTTT. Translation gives CASSLDRGRSQPQHF.

The CDR3 loop reads CASSLEGGGEKLFF. CDR3 DNA sequence: TGCGCCAGCAGCTTGGAAGGGGGCGGGGAAAAACTGTTTTTT. The chain is built from TRBV5-1 and TRBJ1-4; TRBD1 matches at 7 bases. Germline trimming cut 0 bases from V and 8 bases from J; bases unmatched to any gene: 4. Germline CDR1 reads SGHRS; CDR2 reads YFSETQ. The CDR3 sequence is 14 residues long. Variable domain in full (rest from reference TRBV5-1 and TRBJ1-4): KAGVTQTPRYLIKTRGQQVTLSCSPISGHRSVSWYQQTPGQGLQFLFEYFSETQRNKGNFPGRFSGRQFSNSRSEMNVSTLELGDSALYLCASSLEGGGEKLFFGSGTQLSVL.

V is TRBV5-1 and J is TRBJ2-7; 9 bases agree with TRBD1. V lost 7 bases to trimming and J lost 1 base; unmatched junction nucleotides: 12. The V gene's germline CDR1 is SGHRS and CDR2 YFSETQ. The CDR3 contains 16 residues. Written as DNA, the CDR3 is TGCGCCAGCGGGGGGGGACAGGGCTCATTTTCCTACGAGCAGTACTTC. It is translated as CASGGGQGSFSYEQYF. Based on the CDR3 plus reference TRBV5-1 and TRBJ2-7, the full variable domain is KAGVTQTPRYLIKTRGQQVTLSCSPISGHRSVSWYQQTPGQGLQFLFEYFSETQRNKGNFPGRFSGRQFSNSRSEMNVSTLELGDSALYLCASGGGQGSFSYEQYFGPGTRLTVT.

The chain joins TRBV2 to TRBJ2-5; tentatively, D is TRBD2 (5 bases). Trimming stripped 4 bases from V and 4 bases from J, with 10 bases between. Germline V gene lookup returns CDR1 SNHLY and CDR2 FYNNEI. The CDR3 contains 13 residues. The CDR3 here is CASSGAGPETQYF. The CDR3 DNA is TGTGCCAGCAGTGGGGCGGGTCCAGAGACCCAGTACTTC.

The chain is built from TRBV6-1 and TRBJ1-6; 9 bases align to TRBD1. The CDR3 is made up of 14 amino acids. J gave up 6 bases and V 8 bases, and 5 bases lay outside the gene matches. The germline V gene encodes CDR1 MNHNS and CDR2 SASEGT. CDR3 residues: CASAPGQGNSPLHF. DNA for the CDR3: TGTGCCAGCGCACCGGGACAGGGTAATTCACCCCTCCACTTT.

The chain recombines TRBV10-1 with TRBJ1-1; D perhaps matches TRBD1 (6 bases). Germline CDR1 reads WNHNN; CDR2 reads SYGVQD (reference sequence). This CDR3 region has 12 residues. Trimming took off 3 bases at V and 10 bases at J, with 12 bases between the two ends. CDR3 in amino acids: CASSDGGRGAFF. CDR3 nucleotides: TGCGCCAGCAGTGACGGGGGGCGTGGAGCTTTCTTT.

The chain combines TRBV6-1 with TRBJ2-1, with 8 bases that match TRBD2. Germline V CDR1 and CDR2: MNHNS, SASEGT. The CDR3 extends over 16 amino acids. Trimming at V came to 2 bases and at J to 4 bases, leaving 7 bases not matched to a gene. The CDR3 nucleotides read TGTGCCAGCAGTGAATTTCGGGGGGGCACATACAATGAGCAGTTCTTC. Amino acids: CASSEFRGGTYNEQFF.

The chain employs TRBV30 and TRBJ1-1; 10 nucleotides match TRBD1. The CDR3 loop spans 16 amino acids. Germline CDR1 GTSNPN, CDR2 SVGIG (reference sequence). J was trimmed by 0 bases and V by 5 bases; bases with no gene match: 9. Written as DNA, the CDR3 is TGTGCCTGGGGCCGGGACAGGGGTCCGATGAACACTGAAGCTTTCTTT. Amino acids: CAWGRDRGPMNTEAFF.

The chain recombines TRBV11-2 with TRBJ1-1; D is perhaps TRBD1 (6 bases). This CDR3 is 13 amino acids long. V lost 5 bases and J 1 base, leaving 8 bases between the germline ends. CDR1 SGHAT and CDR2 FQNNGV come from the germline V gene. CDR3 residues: CASSGQQNTEAFF. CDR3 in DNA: TGTGCCAGCAGCGGACAGCAGAACACTGAAGCTTTCTTT. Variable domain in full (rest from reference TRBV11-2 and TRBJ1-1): EAGVAQSPRYKIIEKRQSVAFWCNPISGHATLYWYQQILGQGPKLLIQFQNNGVVDDSQLPKDRFSAERLKGVDSTLKIQPAKLEDSAVYLCASSGQQNTEAFFGQGTRLTVV.

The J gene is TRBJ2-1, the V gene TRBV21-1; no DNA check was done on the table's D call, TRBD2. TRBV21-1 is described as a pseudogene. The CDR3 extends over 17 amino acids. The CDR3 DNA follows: TGTGCCAGCAGCAAGTTCACCAGACTGAGATCTTACAATGAGCAGTTCTTC. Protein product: CASSKFTRLRSYNEQFF.

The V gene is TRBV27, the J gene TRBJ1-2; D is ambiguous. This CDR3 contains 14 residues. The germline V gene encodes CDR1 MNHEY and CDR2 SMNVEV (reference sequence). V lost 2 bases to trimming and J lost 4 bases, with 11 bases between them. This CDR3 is CASSLRGWGYGYTF. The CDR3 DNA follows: TGTGCCAGCAGTTTACGAGGGTGGGGCTATGGCTACACCTTC.

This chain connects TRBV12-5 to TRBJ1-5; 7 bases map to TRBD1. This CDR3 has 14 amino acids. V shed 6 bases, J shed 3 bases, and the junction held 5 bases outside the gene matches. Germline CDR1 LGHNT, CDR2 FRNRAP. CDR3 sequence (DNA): TGTGCTAGTGGACCAGGGGGATCCAATCAGCCCCAGCATTTT. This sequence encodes CASGPGGSNQPQHF. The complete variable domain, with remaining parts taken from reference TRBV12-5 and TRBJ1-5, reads DARVTQTPRHKVTEMGQEVTMRCQPILGHNTVFWYRQTMMQGLELLAYFRNRAPLDDSGMPKDRFSAEMPDATLATLKIQPSEPRDSAVYFCASGPGGSNQPQHFGDGTRLSIL.

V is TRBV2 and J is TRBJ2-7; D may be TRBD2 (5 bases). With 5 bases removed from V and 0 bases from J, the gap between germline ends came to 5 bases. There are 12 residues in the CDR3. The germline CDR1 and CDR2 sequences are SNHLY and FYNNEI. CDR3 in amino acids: CASSRGSYEQYF. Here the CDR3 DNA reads TGTGCCAGCAGTCGGGGCTCCTACGAGCAGTACTTC.